Sequencing of this T cell receptor (beta chain) was carried out in a study of blood T cell repertoires in COVID-19. Study-wide context: Samples taken during acute and convalescent COVID-19 were collected in the United States, Italy and Spain. T cells, B-cell-depleted T cells, or PBMCs provided the cDNA or gDNA that served as material.

The junction had 0 bases not matched to a gene; V was cut back by 4 bases and J by 2 bases. This CDR3 has 14 residues. In germline, CDR1 is KGHSH, CDR2 LQKENI. A remark on this clone: Additional DNA sequences in this sample encode the identical CDR3.

Assignments of participants to cohorts depended upon their own reported clinical history. In the source study's methods: Estimation of nucleated cell counts was performed using reference gene primer amplification. Here immunoSEQ multiplex PCR was the method, and the copy in TCRdb shows in-frame clones only, minus some. From that table come the V and J calls and clone size; the DNA was used to work out D and trimming. The sample records about 280,000 clones, 90% being singletons. The sequenced material came from PBMCs or T cells enriched from blood (not recorded which). The rearrangement joins TRBV18 to TRBJ2-5; 11 nucleotides match TRBD2. This sequence originates from a woman aged 18-35 years with acute COVID-19. The CDR3 loop is CASSLAGGQETQYF. DNA of the CDR3: TGTGCCAGCTCACTAGCGGGAGGGCAAGAGACCCAGTACTTC.